One and the same sample provided the 4 T cell receptor beta chains below, sequenced in a study of tumor-infiltrating lymphocytes in primary liver carcinoma. Both blood RNA, taken from unsorted whole blood, and germline DNA were extracted. TCR beta cDNA was made from 450 to 600 ng total RNA with a constant-region primer. Sequencing libraries for TCR beta derived from three nested multiplex PCR rounds that used slightly modified ARM-PCR. TRBV1-TRBV30 forward primers paired with a C-beta reverse primer drove the first two PCR rounds, ten to eleven cycles each. MiXCR, run by TCRdb on the multiplex PCR reads, gives a single entry per CDR3 protein. This sample has some 190,000 distinct CDR3 sequences, with approximately 60% found just once. The sample comprised peripheral blood. These receptors all stem from a man aged 35-49 years with primary liver carcinoma and hepatitis B virus infection.

The genes are TRBV2 and TRBJ1-1; D is unresolved. There are 12 residues in the CDR3. The germline gives CDR1 SNHLY, CDR2 FYNNEI. V lost 2 bases to trimming and J lost 4 bases, with 5 bases between them. The CDR3 sequence is CASSENPTEAFF. The CDR3 DNA is TGTGCCAGCAGTGAAAACCCCACTGAAGCTTTCTTT.

This chain links TRBV5-4 with TRBJ2-7; 8 positions match TRBD1. Germline CDR1 is SGHNT and CDR2 is YYREEE (reference sequence). The CDR3 totals 17 residues. V lost 0 bases and J lost 2; bases outside the gene matches: 10. This CDR3 reads CASSLVRLSDRAYEQYF. CDR3 nucleotides: TGTGCCAGCAGCTTGGTTCGCCTCTCGGACAGGGCCTACGAGCAGTACTTC. The full variable domain, rest sourced from reference TRBV5-4 and TRBJ2-7, is ETGVTQSPTHLIKTRGQQVTLRCSSQSGHNTVSWYQQALGQGPQFIFQYYREEENGRGNFPPRFSGLQFPNYSSELNVNALELDDSALYLCASSLVRLSDRAYEQYFGPGTRLTVT.

The V call is TRBV6-2 or TRBV6-3, the J call TRBJ1-1; D is unresolved. The CDR3 is made up of 13 amino acids. Germline CDR1 MNHEY, CDR2 SVGEGT. V was shortened by 11 bases and J by 0 bases, with 13 bases between the two germline ends. CDR3 DNA: TGTGCCTGCAATGGCAATCTGAACACTGAAGCTTTCTTT. This translates into CACNGNLNTEAFF.

With regard to this clonotype: The junction does not match germline at one end; this may be a read error. The chain is built from TRBV6-5 and TRBJ2-7, with D possibly being TRBD1 or TRBD2 (5 bases each). CDR1 is MNHEY and CDR2 is SVGAGI in the germline V gene. The CDR3 has 17 residues. The CDR3 DNA sequence: TGTGCCAGCAGTTACCCCCCACGCGGCCCCCGGGGCTCCGAGCATTACTTC. This translates into CASSYPPRGPRGSEHYF.